The following is a TCR beta chain sequence with its context. What it binds is not known. Synthesis of TCR cDNA relied on 5'RACE template switching, which attached a universal primer site and UMIs. TCRdb fed the 5' RACE reads into MiXCR, producing one record per CDR3 protein. The data show 600,000 to 750,000 distinct CDR3 sequences, with more than 9% seen just once and about 16% held by the top ten. The CDR3 has 15 residues. This sample was taken from a study of T cells after yellow fever vaccination. Study summary: Preparation of fractions with low cell numbers was performed using SMART-Seq v4 Ultra Low Input. Study-level results: One caveat is that FACS-sorted repertoires could contain abundant clonotypes contaminating from the bulk population. Post-booster samples contained most primary-vaccination clones (just under 98% CD4, about 90% CD8).

Sequenced here: PBMCs, sampled on the day of the yellow fever booster vaccination. The receptor's source is a man aged 30 to 45 who received the YFV17D yellow fever vaccine. The rearrangement joins TRBV21-1 to TRBJ1-1; the D segment call TRBD1 is taken from the table without a DNA check. TRBV21-1 is a pseudogene. The CDR3: CASSREQSPGTEAFF. The CDR3 nucleotides read TGTGCCAGCAGCAGGGAACAGAGCCCAGGGACTGAAGCTTTCTTT.